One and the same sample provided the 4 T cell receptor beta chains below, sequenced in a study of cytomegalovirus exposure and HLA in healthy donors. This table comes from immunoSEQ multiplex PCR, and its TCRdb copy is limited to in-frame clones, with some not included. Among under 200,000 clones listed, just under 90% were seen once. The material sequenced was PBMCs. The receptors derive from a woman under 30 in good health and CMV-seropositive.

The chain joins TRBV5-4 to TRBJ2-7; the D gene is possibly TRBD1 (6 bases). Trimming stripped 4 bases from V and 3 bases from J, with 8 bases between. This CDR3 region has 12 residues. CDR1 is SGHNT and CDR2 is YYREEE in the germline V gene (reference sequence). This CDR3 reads CASSLQGYEQYF. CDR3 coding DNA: TGTGCCAGCAGCCTACAGGGCTACGAGCAGTACTTC.

CDR3 protein: CASSFYAIPYEQYF. The CDR3 nucleotides are TGTGCCAGCAGTTTCTACGCGATCCCCTACGAGCAGTACTTC. The chain carries TRBV28 and TRBJ2-7; the D is unclear. The CDR3 is 14 amino acids. Deletions cut 3 bases from V and 2 bases from J, with 11 bases between. CDR1 is MDHEN, CDR2 SYDVKM, per germline.

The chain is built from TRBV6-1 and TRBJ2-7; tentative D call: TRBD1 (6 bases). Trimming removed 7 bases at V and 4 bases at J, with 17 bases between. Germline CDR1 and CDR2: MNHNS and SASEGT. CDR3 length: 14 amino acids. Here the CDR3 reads CASTPQTGTYEQYF. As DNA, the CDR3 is TGTGCCAGCACCCCTCAGACAGGAACATACGAGCAGTACTTC.

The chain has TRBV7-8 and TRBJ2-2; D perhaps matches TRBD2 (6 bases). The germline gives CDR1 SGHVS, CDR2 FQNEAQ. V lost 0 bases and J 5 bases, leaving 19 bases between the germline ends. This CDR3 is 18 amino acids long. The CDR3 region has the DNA TGTGCCAGCAGCTTAGCCAGGGCTCTAGCGATATCGACCGGGGAGCTGTTTTTT. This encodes CASSLARALAISTGELFF.